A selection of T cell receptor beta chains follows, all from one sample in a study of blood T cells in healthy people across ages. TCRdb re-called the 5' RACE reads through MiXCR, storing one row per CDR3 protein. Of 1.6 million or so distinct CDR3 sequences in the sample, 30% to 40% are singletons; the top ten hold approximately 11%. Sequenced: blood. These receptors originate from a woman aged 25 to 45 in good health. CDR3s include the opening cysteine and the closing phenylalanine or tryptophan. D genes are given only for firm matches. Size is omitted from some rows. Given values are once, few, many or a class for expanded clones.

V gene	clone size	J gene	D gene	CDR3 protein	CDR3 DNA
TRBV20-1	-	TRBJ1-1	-	CSALKNSNTEAFF	TGCAGTGCTTTAAAAAATTCGAACACTGAAGCTTTCTTT
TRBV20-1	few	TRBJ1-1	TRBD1	CSIKDRVETEAFF	TGCAGTATTAAGGACAGGGTGGAAACTGAAGCTTTCTTT
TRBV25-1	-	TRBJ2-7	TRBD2	CASSRNSGRADEQYF	TGTGCCAGCAGCCGAAATAGCGGGAGGGCCGACGAGCAGTACTTC
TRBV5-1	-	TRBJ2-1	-	CASSLDLGPYKEQFF	TGCGCCAGCAGCTTGGATTTGGGGCCCTACAAGGAGCAGTTCTTC
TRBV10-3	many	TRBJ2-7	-	CAISESGPYEQYF	TGTGCCATCAGTGAGTCCGGACCGTACGAGCAGTACTTC
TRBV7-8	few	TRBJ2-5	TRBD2	CAGSGVLAGGSETQYF	TGTGCCGGATCGGGGGTGCTCGCGGGGGGCTCGGAGACCCAGTACTTC
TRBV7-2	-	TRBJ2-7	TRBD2	CASSPGTSGPYGQYF	TGTGCCAGCAGCCCCGGGACTAGCGGACCCTACGGGCAGTACTTC
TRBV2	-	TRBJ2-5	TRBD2	CASSKTSGGAVTQYF	TGTGCCAGCAGTAAGACTAGCGGGGGGGCAGTGACCCAGTACTTC
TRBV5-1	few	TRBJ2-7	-	CASSFEPGLVIYEQYF	TGCGCCAGCAGCTTCGAACCGGGACTCGTGATCTACGAGCAGTACTTC
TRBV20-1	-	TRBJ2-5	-	CSARDFGGGFQETQYF	TGCAGTGCTAGAGATTTCGGTGGCGGGTTTCAAGAGACCCAGTACTTC
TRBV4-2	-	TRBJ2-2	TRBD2	CASSQDIWTSVSGELFF	TGTGCCAGCAGCCAAGATATATGGACTAGCGTTAGCGGGGAGCTGTTTTTT
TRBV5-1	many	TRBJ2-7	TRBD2	CASKTSGREDEQYF	TGCGCCAGCAAGACATCCGGGAGGGAGGATGAGCAGTACTTC
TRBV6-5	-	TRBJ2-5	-	CASSRTHQREQYF	TGTGCCAGCAGTCGGACTCATCAGCGAGAGCAGTACTTC
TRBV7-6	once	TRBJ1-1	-	CASTLGGMNTEAFF	TGTGCCAGTACCCTAGGGGGGATGAACACTGAAGCTTTCTTT
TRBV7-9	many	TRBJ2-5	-	CASSGGTPQETQYF	TGTGCCAGCAGCGGGGGGACACCTCAAGAGACCCAGTACTTC
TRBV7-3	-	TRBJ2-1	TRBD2	CASSLDSGDYNEQFF	TGTGCCAGCAGCTTAGATAGCGGGGACTACAATGAGCAGTTCTTC
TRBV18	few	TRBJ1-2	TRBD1	CASSERGTGGYTF	TGTGCCAGCTCCGAACGGGGGACAGGCGGATACACCTTC
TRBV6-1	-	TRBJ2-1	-	CAIRRDSYNEQFF	TGTGCCATCCGAAGGGATTCCTACAATGAGCAGTTCTTC
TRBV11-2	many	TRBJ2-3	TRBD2	CASSRRGGTSHPDTQYF	TGTGCCAGCAGCCGAAGGGGCGGGACTAGTCACCCAGATACGCAGTATTTT
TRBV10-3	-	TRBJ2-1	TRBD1	CAISSGTESYNEQFF	TGTGCCATCAGCTCCGGGACAGAGTCCTACAATGAGCAGTTCTTC
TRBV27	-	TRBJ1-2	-	CASRKNWVVNYGYTF	TGTGCCAGCAGAAAAAATTGGGTCGTTAACTATGGCTACACCTTC
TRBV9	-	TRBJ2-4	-	CASSVGLGREQYF	TGTGCCAGCAGCGTAGGGTTGGGTCGGGAGCAGTACTTC
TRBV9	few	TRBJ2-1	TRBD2	CASSVADLELTAEISGPYNEQFF	TGTGCCAGCAGCGTAGCCGATCTCGAGTTGACAGCCGAAATTAGCGGGCCGTACAATGAGCAGTTCTTC
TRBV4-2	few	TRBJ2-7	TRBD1	CASSQDLGQGAPDEQYF	TGTGCCAGCAGCCAAGATCTTGGACAGGGGGCGCCGGACGAGCAGTACTTC
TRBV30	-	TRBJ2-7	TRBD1	CACGQGQGNEQYF	TGTGCCTGTGGACAGGGACAGGGGAACGAGCAGTACTTC